This T cell receptor beta chain comes out of a study of blood T cell repertoires in COVID-19. The CDR3 sequence is 17 residues long. The V gene lost 5 bases and the J gene lost 1 base, with 20 bases spanning the gap. Germline CDR1 SGHVS, CDR2 FQNEAQ. Data came from immunoSEQ multiplex PCR; TCRdb stores just in-frame clones and leaves some out. The sample carries around 300,000 clones, around 91% recorded once. The sequence came from a woman aged 18 to 35 with acute COVID-19. V and J are TRBV7-8 and TRBJ1-2; D is unresolved. Sample: PBMCs or T cells enriched from blood (not recorded which). In DNA form, the CDR3 reads TGTGCCAGCAGCCCCCCAAAGAGGAGGGAATTTAACTATGGCTACACCTTC. This gives the protein CASSPPKRREFNYGYTF.